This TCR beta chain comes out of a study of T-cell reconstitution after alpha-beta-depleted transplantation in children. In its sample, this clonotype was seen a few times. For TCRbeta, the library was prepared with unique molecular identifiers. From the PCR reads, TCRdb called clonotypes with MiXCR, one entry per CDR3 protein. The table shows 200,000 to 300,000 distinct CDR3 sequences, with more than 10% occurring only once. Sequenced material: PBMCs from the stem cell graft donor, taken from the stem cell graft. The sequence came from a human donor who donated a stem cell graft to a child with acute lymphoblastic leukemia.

CDR3 in amino acids: CASSLGGGHYGYTF. The DNA for the CDR3 is TGTGCCAGCAGTTTAGGGGGGGGTCACTATGGCTACACCTTC. The rearrangement joins TRBV12-3 or TRBV12-4 to TRBJ1-2, with D possibly matching TRBD1 (5 bases). Deletions cut 1 base from V and 3 bases from J, with 9 bases between. CDR3 length: 14 amino acids.